Listed here are 4 T cell receptor beta chains from one sample, sequenced in a study of cytomegalovirus exposure and HLA in healthy donors. The PCR ran on 60 Vbeta and 13 Jbeta primers. Measured with immunoSEQ multiplex PCR; TCRdb has only the in-frame clones, and not every one. The table has 150,000 to 200,000 clones, 75% seen once. Specimen: PBMCs. These TCRs come from a man in his late teens or twenties in good health and CMV-seropositive.

This clone turned up a few times. The chain combines TRBV27 with TRBJ2-1; 11 bases are shared with TRBD2. The CDR3 has 15 amino acids. Trimming took 4 bases from V and 4 from J; bases not matched to a gene: 3. CDR1 is MNHEY and CDR2 is SMNVEV in the germline V gene (reference sequence). CDR3 sequence reads: CASSSGTSGYNEQFF. The CDR3 nucleotides are TGTGCCAGCAGTTCCGGGACTAGCGGATACAATGAGCAGTTCTTC.

Only a few counts were recorded for this clone. The gene calls are TRBV7-3 and TRBJ2-1, with TRBD2 matching 11 bases. V was pared by 6 bases and J by 8 bases, with 9 bases of the junction left unmatched. Per germline, CDR1 SGHTA and CDR2 FQGTGA. The CDR3 runs 15 residues. The CDR3 is CASSLGSGRAYEQFF. For the CDR3, the DNA is TGTGCCAGCAGTTTAGGTAGCGGGAGGGCCTATGAGCAGTTCTTC.

This clone was counted between two and nine times. The rearrangement uses TRBV6-1 and TRBJ2-2; possible D gene TRBD2, 6 bases. This CDR3 contains 14 residues. Germline assignment: CDR1 MNHNS and CDR2 SASEGT. Trimming cost V 0 bases and J 7 bases, with 9 bases left between them. The CDR3 DNA is TGTGCCAGCAGTGAAGCGGAGGGAAGCGGGGAGCTGTTTTTT. It encodes CASSEAEGSGELFF.

The chain employs TRBV7-6 and TRBJ2-7, with 9 bases matching TRBD2. The germline V gene encodes CDR1 SGHVS and CDR2 FNYEAQ. V shed 1 base, J shed 3 bases, and the junction held 4 bases outside the gene matches. The length of the CDR3 is 15 residues. CDR3 in amino acids: CASSLVAGEFYEQYF. CDR3 DNA: TGTGCCAGCAGCTTAGTAGCGGGAGAGTTCTACGAGCAGTACTTC.